This entry concerns a single TCR beta chain. The antigen is undetermined. This sample was included in a study of shared clonotypes between healthy human individuals. Points from the study as a whole: Relative to their counterparts shared across all four donors, non-shared clonotypes exhibited diminished generation probabilities. Rarefaction demonstrated incomplete sorted-subset sequencing despite large depth. Collection of samples was limited to blood; tissue repertoires likely differ.

Clones were sequenced by immunoSEQ multiplex PCR, and TCRdb holds only the in-frame ones, with some missing. The table shows approximately 2.1 million clones, with 85% to 95% occurring only once. V was trimmed by 5 bases and J by 7 bases, leaving 11 bases between them. The CDR3 is 13 amino acids. From germline, CDR1 is SGHTA and CDR2 FQGTGA. Recent vaccinations or acute infections were absent in the healthy HIV-negative adult donors. V is TRBV7-3 and J is TRBJ2-2, with D perhaps TRBD1 or TRBD2 (6 bases each). The receptor was derived from a young man in good health. Some clones in this sample may be carry-over from other donors' samples. The specimen sequenced was naive CD4+ T cells from PBMCs. The subset is: CD45RA+ positively selected. This CDR3 reads CASSPGGGGELFF. CDR3 coding DNA: TGTGCCAGCAGCCCCGGAGGGGGCGGGGAGCTGTTTTTT.